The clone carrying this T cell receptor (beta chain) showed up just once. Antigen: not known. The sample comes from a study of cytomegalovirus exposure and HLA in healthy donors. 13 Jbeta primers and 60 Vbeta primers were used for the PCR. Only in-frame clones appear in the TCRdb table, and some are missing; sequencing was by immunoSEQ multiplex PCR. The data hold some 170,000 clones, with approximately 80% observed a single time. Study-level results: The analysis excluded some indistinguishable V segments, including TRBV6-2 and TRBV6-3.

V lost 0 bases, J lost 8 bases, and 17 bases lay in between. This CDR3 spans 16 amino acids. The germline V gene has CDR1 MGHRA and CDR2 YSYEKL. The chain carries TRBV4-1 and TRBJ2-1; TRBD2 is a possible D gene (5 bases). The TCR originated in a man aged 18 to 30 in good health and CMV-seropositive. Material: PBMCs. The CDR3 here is CASSQDARLSVDEQFF. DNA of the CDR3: TGCGCCAGCAGCCAAGATGCCAGGCTTAGCGTCGATGAGCAGTTCTTC.